This T cell receptor (beta chain) was captured by sequencing in a study of blood T cells in healthy people across ages. Study-level points and caveats: TCR beta diversity tracked closely with naive T cell percentage. Versus aged donors, long-lived donors had higher diversity and more naive CD4+ cells.

In the case of this clonotype: Its antigen remains unknown.

Next came a second PCR, run for roughly 7 to 12 cycles, which used a sample-barcoded 5' primer along with a J-beta primer mix. Sequencing yielded, for each sample, at least 3 million paired-end reads carrying CDR3. In TCRdb, the 5' RACE reads were re-called with MiXCR into one record per CDR3 protein. The sample has over 700,000 distinct CDR3 sequences; approximately 53% are singletons. CDR3 length equals 17 residues. Looked up from germline, CDR1 is LGHNA and CDR2 is YNFKEQ. Per sample, extraction of total RNA gave at least 6 micrograms in every case. The chain links TRBV4-2 to TRBJ2-5, with 7 bases lining up with TRBD2. The end of the DNA fits TRBJ2-7 better, so the J call may be wrong. The sequenced sample consisted of blood. The sequence came from a man older than 75 in good health. The CDR3 DNA reads as TGTGCCAGCAGCCAAGAGGGAGGGAGCAGAAGTAGGGACGAGCAGTACTTC. It translates to CASSQEGGSRSRDEQYF.